This TCR beta chain came from a study of CD8+CD57+ T cells in acquired aplastic anemia. Trimming removed 0 bases from V and 4 bases from J, with 9 bases in between. Germline V gene lookup returns CDR1 DFQATT and CDR2 SNEGSKA (reference sequence). The CDR3 is made up of 13 amino acids. Genomic DNA, serving as template, underwent TCR beta VDJ and CDR3 profiling. TCRdb passed the reads through MiXCR, listing each CDR3 protein once. The sample records roughly 240,000 distinct CDR3 sequences, about 44% being singletons. Sequencing involved patients with CD8+CD57+ cell expansion previously shown by flow cytometry.

The sequenced material came from sorted CD4+, CD8+, or CD8+CD57+ T cells (not recorded which) from PBMCs. V usage is TRBV20-1 and J usage is TRBJ2-5, with D unresolved. This clonotype was obtained from a human donor with aplastic anemia. CDR3 loop: CSARDPLRETQYF. CDR3 nucleotide sequence: TGCAGTGCTAGAGACCCCCTAAGAGAGACCCAGTACTTC.